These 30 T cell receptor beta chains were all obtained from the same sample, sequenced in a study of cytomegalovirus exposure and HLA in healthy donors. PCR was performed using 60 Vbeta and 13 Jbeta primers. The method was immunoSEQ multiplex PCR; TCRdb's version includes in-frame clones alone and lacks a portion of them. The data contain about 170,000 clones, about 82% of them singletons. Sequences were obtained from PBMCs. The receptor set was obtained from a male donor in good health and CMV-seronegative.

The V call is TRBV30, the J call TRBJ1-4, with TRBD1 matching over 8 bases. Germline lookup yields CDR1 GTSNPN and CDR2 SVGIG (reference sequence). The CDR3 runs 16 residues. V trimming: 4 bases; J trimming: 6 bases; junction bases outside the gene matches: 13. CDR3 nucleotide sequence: TGTGCCTGGAACGGACTAACAGGGGGAAAGGATGAAAAACTGTTTTTT. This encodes CAWNGLTGGKDEKLFF.

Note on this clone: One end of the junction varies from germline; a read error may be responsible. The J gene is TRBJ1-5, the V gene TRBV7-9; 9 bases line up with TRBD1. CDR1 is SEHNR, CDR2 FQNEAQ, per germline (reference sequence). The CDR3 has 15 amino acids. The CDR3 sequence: CSSSLSGQGAQPQHF. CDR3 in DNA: TGTTCCAGCAGCCTCTCGGGACAGGGTGCTCAGCCCCAGCATTTT.

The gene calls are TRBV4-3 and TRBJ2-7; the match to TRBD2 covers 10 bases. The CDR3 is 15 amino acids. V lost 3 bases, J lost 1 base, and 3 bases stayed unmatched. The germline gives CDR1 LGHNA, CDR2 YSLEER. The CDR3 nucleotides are TGCGCCAGCAGCCAGGATAGCGGGGGGTCCTACGAGCAGTACTTC. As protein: CASSQDSGGSYEQYF.

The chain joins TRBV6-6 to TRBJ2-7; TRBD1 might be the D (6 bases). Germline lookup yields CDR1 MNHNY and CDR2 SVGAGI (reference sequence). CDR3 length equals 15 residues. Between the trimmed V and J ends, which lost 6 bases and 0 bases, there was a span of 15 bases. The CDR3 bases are TGTGCCAGCAGAAAGAGACAGGCTAGCTCCTACGAGCAGTACTTC. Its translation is CASRKRQASSYEQYF.

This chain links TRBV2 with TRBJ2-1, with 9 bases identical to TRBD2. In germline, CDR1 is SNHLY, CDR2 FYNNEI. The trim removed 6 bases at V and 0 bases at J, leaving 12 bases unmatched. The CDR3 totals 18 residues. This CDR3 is CASRDSTSGSSSYNEQFF. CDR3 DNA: TGTGCCAGCAGGGATAGTACTAGCGGGTCGAGCTCCTACAATGAGCAGTTCTTC.

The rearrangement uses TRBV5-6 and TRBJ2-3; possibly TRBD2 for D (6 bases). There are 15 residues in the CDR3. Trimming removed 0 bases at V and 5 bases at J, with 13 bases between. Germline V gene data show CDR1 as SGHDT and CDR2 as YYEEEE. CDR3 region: CASSLAAGIQDTQYF. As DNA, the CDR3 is TGTGCCAGCAGCTTGGCAGCGGGCATACAAGATACGCAGTATTTT. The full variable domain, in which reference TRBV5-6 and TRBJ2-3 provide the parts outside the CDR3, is DAGVTQSPTHLIKTRGQQVTLRCSPKSGHDTVSWYQQALGQGPQFIFQYYEEEERQRGNFPDRFSGHQFPNYSSELNVNALLLGDSALYLCASSLAAGIQDTQYFGPGTRLTVL.

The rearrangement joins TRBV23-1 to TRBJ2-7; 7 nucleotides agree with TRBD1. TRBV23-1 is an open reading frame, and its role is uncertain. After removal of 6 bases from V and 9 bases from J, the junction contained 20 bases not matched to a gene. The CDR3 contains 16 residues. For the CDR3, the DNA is TGCGCCAGCAGCCACCGCTTGGGACAGATTAACCAGGGGCAGTACTTC. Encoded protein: CASSHRLGQINQGQYF.

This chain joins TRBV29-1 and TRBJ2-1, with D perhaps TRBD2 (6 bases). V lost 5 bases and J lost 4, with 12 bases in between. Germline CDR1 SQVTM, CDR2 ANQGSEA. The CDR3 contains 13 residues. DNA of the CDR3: TGCAGCGTTCCGGGAGCGGGTTACAATGAGCAGTTCTTC. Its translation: CSVPGAGYNEQFF.

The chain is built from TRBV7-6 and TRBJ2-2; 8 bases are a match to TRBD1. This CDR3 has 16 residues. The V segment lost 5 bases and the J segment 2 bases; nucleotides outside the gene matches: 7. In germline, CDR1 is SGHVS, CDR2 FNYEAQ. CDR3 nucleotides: TGTGCCAGCAGCCACCCGGGACAGGTTAACACCGGGGAGCTGTTTTTT. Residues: CASSHPGQVNTGELFF.

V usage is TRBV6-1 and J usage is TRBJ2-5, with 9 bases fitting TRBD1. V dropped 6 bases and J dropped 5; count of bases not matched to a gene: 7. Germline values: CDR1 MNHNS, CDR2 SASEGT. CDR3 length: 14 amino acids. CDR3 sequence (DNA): TGTGCCAGCAGCCAACAGGGGGCCCGGGAGACCCAGTACTTC. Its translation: CASSQQGARETQYF.

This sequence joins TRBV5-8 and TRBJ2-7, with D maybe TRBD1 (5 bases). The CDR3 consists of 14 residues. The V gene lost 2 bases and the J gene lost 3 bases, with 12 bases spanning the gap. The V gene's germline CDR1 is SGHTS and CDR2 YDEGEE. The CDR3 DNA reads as TGTGCCAGCAGCTTCTGGGGCAGACACTACGAGCAGTACTTC. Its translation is CASSFWGRHYEQYF.

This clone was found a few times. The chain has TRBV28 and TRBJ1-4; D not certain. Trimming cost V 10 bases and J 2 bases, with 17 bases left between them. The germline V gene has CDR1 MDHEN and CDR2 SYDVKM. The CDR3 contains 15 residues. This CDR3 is CATKLPVGTNEKLFF. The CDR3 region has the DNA TGTGCCACCAAACTCCCAGTCGGGACTAATGAAAAACTGTTTTTT.

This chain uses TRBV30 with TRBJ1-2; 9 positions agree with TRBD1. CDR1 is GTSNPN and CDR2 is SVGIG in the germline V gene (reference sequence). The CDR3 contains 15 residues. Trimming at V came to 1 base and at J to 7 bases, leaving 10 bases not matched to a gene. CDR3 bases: TGTGCCTGGAGTGGCCTGAAGGGACAGGGAAGTGGCTACACCTTC. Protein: CAWSGLKGQGSGYTF.

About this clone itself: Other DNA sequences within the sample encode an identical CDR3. For the CDR3, the DNA is TGTGCCAGCAGTCCTAGCGGGACCTACGAGCAGTACTTC. It encodes CASSPSGTYEQYF. The rearrangement links TRBV28 to TRBJ2-7, with 9 nucleotides matching TRBD2. CDR3 length: 13 amino acids. The V and J ends lost 5 bases and 2 bases, in that order; junction bases with no gene match: 1. Germline assignment: CDR1 MDHEN and CDR2 SYDVKM.

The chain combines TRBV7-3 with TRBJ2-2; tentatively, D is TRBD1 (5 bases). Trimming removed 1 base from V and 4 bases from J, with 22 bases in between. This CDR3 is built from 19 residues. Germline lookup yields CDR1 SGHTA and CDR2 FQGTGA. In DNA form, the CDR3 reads TGTGCCAGCAGCTTAAACCCTGGCAGGGCGATTTCTGGCACCGGGGAGCTGTTTTTT. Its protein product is CASSLNPGRAISGTGELFF.

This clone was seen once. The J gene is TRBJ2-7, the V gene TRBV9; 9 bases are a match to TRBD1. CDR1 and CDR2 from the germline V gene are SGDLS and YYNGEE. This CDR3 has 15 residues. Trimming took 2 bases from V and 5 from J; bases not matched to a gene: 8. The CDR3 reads CASSVGLGQGHEQYF. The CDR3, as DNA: TGTGCCAGCAGCGTGGGACTTGGACAGGGGCACGAGCAGTACTTC.

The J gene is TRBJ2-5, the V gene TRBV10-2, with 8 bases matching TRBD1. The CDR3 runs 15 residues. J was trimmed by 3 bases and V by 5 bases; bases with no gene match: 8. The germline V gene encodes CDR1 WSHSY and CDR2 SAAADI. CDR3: CASSPGTGREETQYF. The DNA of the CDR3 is TGCGCCAGCAGTCCAGGGACAGGCCGAGAAGAGACCCAGTACTTC.

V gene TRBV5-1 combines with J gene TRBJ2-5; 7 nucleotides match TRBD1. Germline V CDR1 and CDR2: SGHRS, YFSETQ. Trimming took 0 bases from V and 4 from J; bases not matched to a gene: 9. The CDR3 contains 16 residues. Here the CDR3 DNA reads TGCGCCAGCAGCTTGGGTTCTGGGACAGTAGGAGAGACCCAGTACTTC. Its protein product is CASSLGSGTVGETQYF.

The CDR3 DNA sequence: TGTGCCAGCAGTTCTCGTCTTAGCAATCAGCCCCAGCATTTT. Residues: CASSSRLSNQPQHF. The J gene is TRBJ1-5, the V gene TRBV27; D remains unclear. Trimming shortened V by 4 bases and J by 0 bases, and 7 bases separated the two germline ends. The CDR3 is 14 residues long. Germline CDR1 is MNHEY and CDR2 is SMNVEV (reference sequence).

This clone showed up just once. The CDR3 DNA follows: TGTGCCAGCAGTTTCTCCGGGACAGGGGTAGAAGCTTTCTTT. Protein sequence: CASSFSGTGVEAFF. V gene TRBV27 combines with J gene TRBJ1-1; TRBD1 matches at 10 bases. Germline trimming cut 3 bases from V and 8 bases from J; bases unmatched to any gene: 6. Germline V CDR1 and CDR2: MNHEY, SMNVEV (reference sequence). CDR3 length: 14 residues.

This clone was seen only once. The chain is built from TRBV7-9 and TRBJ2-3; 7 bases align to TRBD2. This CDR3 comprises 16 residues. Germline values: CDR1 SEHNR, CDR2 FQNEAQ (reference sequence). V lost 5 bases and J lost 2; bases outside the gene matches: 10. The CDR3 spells CASSHLAGEDTDTQYF. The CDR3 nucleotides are TGTGCCAGCAGCCACTTGGCGGGAGAGGACACAGATACGCAGTATTTT.

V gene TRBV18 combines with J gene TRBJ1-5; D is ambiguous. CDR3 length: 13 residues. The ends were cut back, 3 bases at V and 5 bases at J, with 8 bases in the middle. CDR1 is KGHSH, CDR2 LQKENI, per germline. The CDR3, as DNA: TGTGCCAGCTCACCGGGAGCGGATCAGCCCCAGCATTTT. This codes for CASSPGADQPQHF. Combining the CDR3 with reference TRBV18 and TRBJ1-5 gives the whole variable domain NAGVMQNPRHLVRRRGQEARLRCSPMKGHSHVYWYRQLPEEGLKFMVYLQKENIIDESGMPKERFSAEFPKEGPSILRIQQVVRGDSAAYFCASSPGADQPQHFGDGTRLSIL.

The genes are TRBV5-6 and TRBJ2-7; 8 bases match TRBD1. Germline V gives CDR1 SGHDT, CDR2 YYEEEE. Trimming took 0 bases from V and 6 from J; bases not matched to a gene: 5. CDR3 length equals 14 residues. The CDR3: CASSLGRGRSEQYF. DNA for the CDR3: TGTGCCAGCAGCTTGGGCAGGGGGCGATCCGAGCAGTACTTC.

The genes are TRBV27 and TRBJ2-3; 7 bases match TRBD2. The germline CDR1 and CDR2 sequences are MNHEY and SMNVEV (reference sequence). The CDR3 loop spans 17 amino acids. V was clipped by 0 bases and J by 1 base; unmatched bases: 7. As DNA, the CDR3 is TGTGCCAGCAGTTTATCCCTACCGGCGGGAGGCACAGATACGCAGTATTTT. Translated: CASSLSLPAGGTDTQYF.

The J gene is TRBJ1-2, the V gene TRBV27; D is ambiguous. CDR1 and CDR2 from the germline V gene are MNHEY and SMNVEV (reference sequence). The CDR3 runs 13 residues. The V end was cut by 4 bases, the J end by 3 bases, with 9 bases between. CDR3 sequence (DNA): TGTGCCAGCAGTTCATCCCTCTACTATGGCTACACCTTC. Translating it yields CASSSSLYYGYTF.

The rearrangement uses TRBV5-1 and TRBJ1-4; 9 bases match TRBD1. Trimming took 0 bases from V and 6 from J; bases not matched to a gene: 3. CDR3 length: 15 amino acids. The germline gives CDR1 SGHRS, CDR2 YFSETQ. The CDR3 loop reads CASSLGDRAHEKLFF. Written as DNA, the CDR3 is TGCGCCAGCAGCTTGGGGGACAGGGCACATGAAAAACTGTTTTTT.

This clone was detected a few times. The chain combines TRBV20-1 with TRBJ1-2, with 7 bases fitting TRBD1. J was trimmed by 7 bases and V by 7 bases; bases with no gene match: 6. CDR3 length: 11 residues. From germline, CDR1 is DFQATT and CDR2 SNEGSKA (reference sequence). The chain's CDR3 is CSVQRTGGYTF. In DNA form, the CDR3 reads TGCAGTGTCCAACGGACAGGTGGCTACACCTTC.

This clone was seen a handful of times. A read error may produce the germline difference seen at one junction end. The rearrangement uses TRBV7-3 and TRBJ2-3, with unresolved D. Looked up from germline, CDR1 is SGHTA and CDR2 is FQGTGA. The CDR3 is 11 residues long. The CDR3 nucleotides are TGTGCCAGCAGCATAACAGATACGCAGTATTTT. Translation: CASSITDTQYF.

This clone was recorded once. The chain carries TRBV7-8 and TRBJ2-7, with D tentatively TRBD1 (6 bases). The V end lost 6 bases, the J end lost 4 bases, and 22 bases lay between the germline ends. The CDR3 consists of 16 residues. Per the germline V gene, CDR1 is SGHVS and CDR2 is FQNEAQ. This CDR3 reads CASSPYRVVGSYEQYF. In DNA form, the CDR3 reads TGTGCCAGCAGTCCCTACAGGGTCGTTGGGTCTTACGAGCAGTACTTC.

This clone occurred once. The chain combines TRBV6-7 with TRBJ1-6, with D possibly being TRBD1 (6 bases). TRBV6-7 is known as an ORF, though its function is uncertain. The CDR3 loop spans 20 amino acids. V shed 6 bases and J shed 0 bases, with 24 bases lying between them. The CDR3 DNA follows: TGTGCCAGCAGAATTAGCCGGGACAAGGTTTTCAGCTCCTATAATTCACCCCTCCACTTT. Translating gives CASRISRDKVFSSYNSPLHF.